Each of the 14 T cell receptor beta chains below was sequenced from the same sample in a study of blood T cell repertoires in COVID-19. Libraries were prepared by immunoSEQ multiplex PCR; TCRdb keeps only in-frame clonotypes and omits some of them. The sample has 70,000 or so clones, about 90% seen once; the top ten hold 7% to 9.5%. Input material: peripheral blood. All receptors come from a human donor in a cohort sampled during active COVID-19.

This chain's CDR3 is CASSLQGLAYEQYF. The DNA for the CDR3 is TGTGCCAGCAGCTTACAGGGCTTAGCTTACGAGCAGTACTTC. The chain links TRBV7-6 to TRBJ2-7; D is possibly TRBD1 (5 bases). This CDR3 spans 14 amino acids. Trimming shortened V by 2 bases and J by 4 bases, and 12 bases separated the two germline ends. CDR1 is SGHVS, CDR2 FNYEAQ, per germline.

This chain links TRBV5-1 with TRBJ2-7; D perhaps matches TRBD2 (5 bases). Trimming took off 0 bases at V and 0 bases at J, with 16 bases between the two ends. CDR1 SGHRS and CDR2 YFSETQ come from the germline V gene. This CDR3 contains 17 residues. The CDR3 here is CASSLAGGFWFSYEQYF. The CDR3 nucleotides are TGCGCCAGCAGCTTGGCAGGCGGGTTTTGGTTCTCCTACGAGCAGTACTTC.

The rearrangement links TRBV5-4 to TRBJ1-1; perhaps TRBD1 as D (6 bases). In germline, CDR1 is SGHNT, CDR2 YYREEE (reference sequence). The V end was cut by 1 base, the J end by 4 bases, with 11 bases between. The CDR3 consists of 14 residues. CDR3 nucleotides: TGTGCCAGCAGCTTGTCGGGAGGGGGCACTGAAGCTTTCTTT. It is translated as CASSLSGGGTEAFF.

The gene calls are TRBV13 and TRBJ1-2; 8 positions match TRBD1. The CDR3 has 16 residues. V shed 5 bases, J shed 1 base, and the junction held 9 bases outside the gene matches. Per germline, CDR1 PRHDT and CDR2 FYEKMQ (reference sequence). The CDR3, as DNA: TGTGCCAGCAGCCAAGCAGGGGGCCCCTTTAACTATGGCTACACCTTC. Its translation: CASSQAGGPFNYGYTF.

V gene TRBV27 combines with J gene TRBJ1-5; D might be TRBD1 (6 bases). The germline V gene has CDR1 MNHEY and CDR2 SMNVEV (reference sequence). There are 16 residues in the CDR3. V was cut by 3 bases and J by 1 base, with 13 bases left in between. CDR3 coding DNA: TGTGCCAGCAGTTTTAGCGGGGGGCCAAGCAATCAGCCCCAGCATTTT. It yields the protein CASSFSGGPSNQPQHF.

CDR3 loop: CASSSPRGGNTEAFF. For the CDR3, the DNA is TGTGCCAGCAGCTCCCCACGGGGAGGGAACACTGAAGCTTTCTTT. The chain joins TRBV7-9 to TRBJ1-1, with D unclear. Germline assignment: CDR1 SEHNR and CDR2 FQNEAQ (reference sequence). Trimming took 4 bases from V and 1 from J, leaving 13 bases between them. The CDR3 extends over 15 amino acids. Supplemented by reference TRBV7-9 and TRBJ1-1, the full variable domain reads DTGVSQNPRHKITKRGQNVTFRCDPISEHNRLYWYRQTLGQGPEFLTYFQNEAQLEKSRLLSDRFSAERPKGSFSTLEIQRTEQGDSAMYLCASSSPRGGNTEAFFGQGTRLTVV.

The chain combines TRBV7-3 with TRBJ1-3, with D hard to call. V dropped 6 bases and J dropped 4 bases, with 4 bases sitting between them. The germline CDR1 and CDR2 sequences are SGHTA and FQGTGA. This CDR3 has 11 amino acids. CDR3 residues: CASSPGNTIYF. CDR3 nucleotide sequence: TGTGCCAGCAGTCCAGGAAACACCATATATTTT.

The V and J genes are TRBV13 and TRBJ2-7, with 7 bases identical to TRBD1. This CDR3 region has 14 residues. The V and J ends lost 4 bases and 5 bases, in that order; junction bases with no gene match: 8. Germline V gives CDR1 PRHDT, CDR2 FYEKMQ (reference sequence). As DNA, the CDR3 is TGTGCCAGCAGCTCTCGACAGGGTAGGGACGAGCAGTACTTC. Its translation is CASSSRQGRDEQYF.

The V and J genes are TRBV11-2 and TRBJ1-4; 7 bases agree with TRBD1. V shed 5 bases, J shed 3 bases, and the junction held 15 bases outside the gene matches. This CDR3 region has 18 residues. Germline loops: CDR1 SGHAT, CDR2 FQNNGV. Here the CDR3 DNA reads TGTGCCAGCAGCCCTCCACAGGGGCCGGGTTATCCTAATGAAAAACTGTTTTTT. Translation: CASSPPQGPGYPNEKLFF.

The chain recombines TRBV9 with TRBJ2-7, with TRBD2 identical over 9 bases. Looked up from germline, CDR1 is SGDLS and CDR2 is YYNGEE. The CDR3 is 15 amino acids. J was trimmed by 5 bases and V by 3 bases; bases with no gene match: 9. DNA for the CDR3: TGTGCCAGCAGCGCCCCCTTGGCGGGGGGGCACGAGCAGTACTTC. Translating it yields CASSAPLAGGHEQYF.

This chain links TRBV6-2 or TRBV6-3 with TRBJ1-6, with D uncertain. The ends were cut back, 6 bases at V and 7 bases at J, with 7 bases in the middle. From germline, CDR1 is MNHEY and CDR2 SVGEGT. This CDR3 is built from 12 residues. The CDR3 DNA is TGTGCCAGCAGCCGAGTCAATTCACCCCTCCACTTT. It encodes CASSRVNSPLHF.

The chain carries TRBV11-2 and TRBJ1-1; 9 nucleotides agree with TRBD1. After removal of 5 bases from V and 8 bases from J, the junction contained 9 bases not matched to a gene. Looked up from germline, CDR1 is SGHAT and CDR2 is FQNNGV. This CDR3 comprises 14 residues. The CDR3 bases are TGTGCCAGCAGCCAGAACAGGGGGCAAAACGAAGCTTTCTTT. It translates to CASSQNRGQNEAFF.

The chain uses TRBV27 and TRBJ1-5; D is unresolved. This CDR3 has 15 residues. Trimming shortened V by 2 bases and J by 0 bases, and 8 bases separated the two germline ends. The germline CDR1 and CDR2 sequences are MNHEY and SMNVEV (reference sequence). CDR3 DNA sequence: TGTGCCAGCAGTTTAGGAGGTTATAGCAATCAGCCCCAGCATTTT. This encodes CASSLGGYSNQPQHF.

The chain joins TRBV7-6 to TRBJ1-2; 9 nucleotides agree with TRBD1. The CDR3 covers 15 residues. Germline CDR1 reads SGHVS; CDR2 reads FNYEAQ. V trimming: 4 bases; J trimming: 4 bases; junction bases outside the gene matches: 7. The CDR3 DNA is TGTGCCAGCAGCTCGCTGACAGGGGGGCTCTATGGCTACACCTTC. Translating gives CASSSLTGGLYGYTF. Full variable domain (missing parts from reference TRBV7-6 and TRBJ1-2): GAGVSQSPRYKVTKRGQDVALRCDPISGHVSLYWYRQALGQGPEFLTYFNYEAQQDKSGLPNDRFSAERPEGSISTLTIQRTEQRDSAMYRCASSSLTGGLYGYTFGSGTRLTVV.